This T cell receptor beta chain originates from a study of T cell repertoires in cytomegalovirus infection (dated by TCRdb to about 2019). About the study as a whole: Alongside well-studied HLA-B-restricted epitopes, the peptide stimulations were aimed at recently identified HLA-C-restricted CMV epitopes, whose presentation resists viral immunomodulation. Donor HLA type was relevant to the analysis, as public TCR beta signatures indicated carriage of CMV infection together with the matching HLA type. Overall study results and their limits: In the ex vivo response, HLA-C-restricted CMV-specific TCR beta clonotypes were dominant, and in two of eight donors the single most frequent clonotype came from this HLA-C-restricted group. Carriers of CMV infection plus the relevant HLA type were discriminated by the cumulative frequency of public TCR beta family members in the study cohort and in an independent 352-donor cohort.

Unmatched junction bases come to 6, with V trimmed by 2 bases and J by 5 bases. CDR1 SGHVS and CDR2 FNYEAQ were looked up in the germline V gene. The CDR3, from cysteine to phenylalanine, totals 15 residues. The CDR3 DNA has 45 bases and is translated from base 1. Data came from an Illumina HiSeq 1500. The public sequencing data were trimmed at Q25 with fastp and processed into clonotypes with MiXCR by TCRdb, which kept only in-frame beta chains. One record per CDR3 amino acid sequence lists the most common genes and DNA. This sample gives roughly 180,000 distinct CDR3 sequences in total; about 20% of them show up just once. More than 25% of the sample belongs to the ten largest clones. There are a few counts of this clonotype. Its antigen specificity is not known. The input lacks base qualities; no much larger clone sits a single base away. In the paper's terms, the treatment or condition label means: in vitro stimulation with specific CMV peptide epitopes to enrich CMV-specific T cells.

The receptor was isolated from a human donor in good health (CMV status not recorded). Some clones in this sample may be carry-over from other donors' samples. The sequence joins TRBV7-6 to TRBJ2-5, and 9 junction bases match TRBD2. This material consisted of CD8+ T cells from cultured PBMCs, taken from culture after CMV antigen stimulation. For the CDR3, the sequence is CASSLSVSGGETQYF. The base sequence is TGTGCCAGCAGCTTAAGTGTCAGCGGGGGGGAGACCCAGTACTTC.